Included here is one T cell receptor beta chain sequence, with context. Authors' processing steps: Reference gene primer amplification yielded estimated nucleated cell counts. The data were produced by immunoSEQ multiplex PCR, yet TCRdb's version contains in-frame clones alone and is incomplete. V and J calls and clone size come straight from that table; D and trimming were deduced from the DNA. The sample lists about 80,000 clones, around four fifths occurring once. This entry comes from a study of blood T cell repertoires in COVID-19. About the study: Donors in the United States, Italy and Spain gave samples during acute or convalescent COVID-19. T cells, B-cell-depleted T cells, or PBMCs provided the cDNA or gDNA that served as material.

In germline, CDR1 is SGHAT, CDR2 FQNNGV. The CDR3 extends over 13 amino acids. The ends were cut back, 0 bases at V and 2 bases at J, with 4 bases in the middle. V usage is TRBV11-2 and J usage is TRBJ1-2; D is ambiguous. This sequence was found in a human donor in a cohort sampled during active COVID-19. Sequenced material: peripheral blood. This CDR3 reads CASSLDPNYGYTF. The CDR3 region has the DNA TGTGCCAGCAGCTTAGACCCAAACTATGGCTACACCTTC.